This TCR beta chain was recorded in a study of cytomegalovirus exposure and HLA in healthy donors. The PCR ran on 60 Vbeta and 13 Jbeta primers. Repertoires were generated with immunoSEQ multiplex PCR, while TCRdb's copy carries only in-frame clones and drops some. The sample has 150,000 or so clones, 80% to 90% seen once. Germline CDR1 reads SGHRS; CDR2 reads YFSETQ. V was cut by 0 bases and J by 1 base, with 11 bases left in between. The CDR3 is 16 amino acids. The sample was PBMCs. This rearrangement joins TRBV5-1 to TRBJ1-5; D may be TRBD1 (5 bases). The receptor comes from a woman aged 18 to 35 in good health and CMV-seronegative. The CDR3 region has the DNA TGCGCCAGCAGCTTGGGAGGCTGGGGCAGCAATCAGCCCCAGCATTTT. Encoded protein: CASSLGGWGSNQPQHF.